Listed below are T cell receptor beta chains from one sample, sequenced in a study of blood T cell repertoires in COVID-19. Data came from immunoSEQ multiplex PCR; TCRdb stores just in-frame clones and leaves some out. This repertoire shows under 200,000 clones, more than 85% found once; its top ten account for almost 1%. Sequences were obtained from peripheral blood. The source is a man between 18 and 35 years old with acute or convalescent COVID-19. CDR3s include the opening cysteine and the closing phenylalanine or tryptophan. D genes are given only for firm matches. Clone size appears in some rows only: once, few, many, or a class for an expanded clone.

cdr3_nt: TGTGCCATCAGTGGACGACAGGGAATAAACACCGGGGAGCTGTTTTTT
cdr3_aa: CAISGRQGINTGELFF
v_call: TRBV10-3
d_call: TRBD1
j_call: TRBJ2-2
clone_size: -
cdr3_length: 16

cdr3_nt: TGCGCCAGCAGCCTGGGGGGACAGGGCTTGAACACTGAAGCTTTCTTT
cdr3_aa: CASSLGGQGLNTEAFF
v_call: TRBV5-1
d_call: TRBD1
j_call: TRBJ1-1
clone_size: -
cdr3_length: 16

cdr3_nt: TGTGCCAGCACGGGAGGACTAGCGGGGGTCCAAGAGACCCAGTACTTC
cdr3_aa: CASTGGLAGVQETQYF
v_call: TRBV2
d_call: TRBD2
j_call: TRBJ2-5
clone_size: once
cdr3_length: 16

cdr3_nt: TGCGCCAGCAGCCAAGCGGGGGGGGGTCAAGAGACCCAGTACTTC
cdr3_aa: CASSQAGGGQETQYF
v_call: TRBV4-1
d_call: TRBD2
j_call: TRBJ2-5
clone_size: -
cdr3_length: 15

cdr3_nt: TGCGCCAGCAGTGCTTCAGGCACAGATACGCAGTATTTT
cdr3_aa: CASSASGTDTQYF
v_call: TRBV10-2
d_call: -
j_call: TRBJ2-3
clone_size: -
cdr3_length: 13

cdr3_nt: TGTGCCAGTAGTATAGGTTACAGCAATTCCAATGAGCAGTTCTTC
cdr3_aa: CASSIGYSNSNEQFF
v_call: TRBV19
d_call: -
j_call: TRBJ2-1
clone_size: -
cdr3_length: 15

cdr3_nt: TGTGCCAGCAGTGAGGAGAAAGGCAATGAGCAGTTCTTC
cdr3_aa: CASSEEKGNEQFF
v_call: TRBV6-4
d_call: -
j_call: TRBJ2-1
clone_size: -
cdr3_length: 13

cdr3_nt: TGTGCCAGCAGCCAAGGGGCAGGGAAGGGACAGCCCCAGCATTTT
cdr3_aa: CASSQGAGKGQPQHF
v_call: TRBV3-1/TRBV3-2
d_call: -
j_call: TRBJ1-5
clone_size: -
cdr3_length: 15

cdr3_nt: TGTGCCAGTACCACACAAGGGGGGGGCAATGAGCAGTTCTTC
cdr3_aa: CASTTQGGGNEQFF
v_call: TRBV19
d_call: -
j_call: TRBJ2-1
clone_size: -
cdr3_length: 14

cdr3_nt: TGTGCTAGTGGCCCGACAGGGAACACTGAAGCTTTCTTT
cdr3_aa: CASGPTGNTEAFF
v_call: TRBV12-5
d_call: -
j_call: TRBJ1-1
clone_size: -
cdr3_length: 13

cdr3_nt: TGTGCCAGCAGCCCTCGGACAGGGCCTGAAAAACTGTTTTTT
cdr3_aa: CASSPRTGPEKLFF
v_call: TRBV7-8
d_call: TRBD1
j_call: TRBJ1-4
clone_size: -
cdr3_length: 14

cdr3_nt: TGTGCTAGTGGATACGGGGGAGTCTCCTACGAGCAGTACTTC
cdr3_aa: CASGYGGVSYEQYF
v_call: TRBV12-5
d_call: -
j_call: TRBJ2-7
clone_size: -
cdr3_length: 14

cdr3_nt: TGTGCCAGTACCAACCAGGGAGGTTCGAATCAGCCCCAGCATTTT
cdr3_aa: CASTNQGGSNQPQHF
v_call: TRBV19
d_call: -
j_call: TRBJ1-5
clone_size: -
cdr3_length: 15

cdr3_nt: TGTGCCAGTAGTATAAACACCGACTATGGCTACACCTTC
cdr3_aa: CASSINTDYGYTF
v_call: TRBV19
d_call: -
j_call: TRBJ1-2
clone_size: -
cdr3_length: 13

cdr3_nt: TGTGCCTGGGCGGGACAGGGATATCAGCCCCAGCATTTT
cdr3_aa: CAWAGQGYQPQHF
v_call: TRBV30
d_call: TRBD1
j_call: TRBJ1-5
clone_size: -
cdr3_length: 13

cdr3_nt: TGTGCCAGCAGCTATGGACAGGGGGCAGGCTATGGCTACACCTTC
cdr3_aa: CASSYGQGAGYGYTF
v_call: TRBV7-9
d_call: TRBD1
j_call: TRBJ1-2
clone_size: -
cdr3_length: 15

cdr3_nt: TGCGCCAGCAGCTTACAGGGATCGGAACTGTTTTTT
cdr3_aa: CASSLQGSELFF
v_call: TRBV5-1
d_call: -
j_call: TRBJ1-4
clone_size: -
cdr3_length: 12

cdr3_nt: TGTGCCAGCAGCTCGGACAGGGAGCCGAACACCGGGGAGCTGTTTTTT
cdr3_aa: CASSSDREPNTGELFF
v_call: TRBV21-1
d_call: -
j_call: TRBJ2-2
clone_size: once
cdr3_length: 16

cdr3_nt: TGTGCCAGCAGCTTAAGGAGTCGGGTCACAGATACGCAGTATTTT
cdr3_aa: CASSLRSRVTDTQYF
v_call: TRBV7-2
d_call: -
j_call: TRBJ2-3
clone_size: -
cdr3_length: 15

cdr3_nt: TGTGCCAGCAGCACTCTTCAAAACACCATATATTTT
cdr3_aa: CASSTLQNTIYF
v_call: TRBV11-2
d_call: -
j_call: TRBJ1-3
clone_size: -
cdr3_length: 12

cdr3_nt: TGTGCCAGCAGTTTTTTTGGCTCTCAGGTCCAGCCCCAGCATTTT
cdr3_aa: CASSFFGSQVQPQHF
v_call: TRBV28
d_call: -
j_call: TRBJ1-5
clone_size: few
cdr3_length: 15

cdr3_nt: TGTGCCAGCAGGGGAGACTTAAGGGGAGGCCAGTACTTC
cdr3_aa: CASRGDLRGGQYF
v_call: TRBV11-2
d_call: -
j_call: TRBJ2-5
clone_size: -
cdr3_length: 13

cdr3_nt: TGTGCCAGCAACCTACAGGGGAGAGATGAAAAACTGTTTTTT
cdr3_aa: CASNLQGRDEKLFF
v_call: TRBV2
d_call: TRBD1
j_call: TRBJ1-4
clone_size: -
cdr3_length: 14

cdr3_nt: TGTGCCAGCAGCTTAGGGACAATCCGCACAGATACGCAGTATTTT
cdr3_aa: CASSLGTIRTDTQYF
v_call: TRBV7-2
d_call: -
j_call: TRBJ2-3
clone_size: -
cdr3_length: 15

cdr3_nt: TGTGCCAGCAGTTACTCGACAGGGGGAGCAGATACGCAGTATTTT
cdr3_aa: CASSYSTGGADTQYF
v_call: TRBV6-2/TRBV6-3
d_call: TRBD1
j_call: TRBJ2-3
clone_size: -
cdr3_length: 15

cdr3_nt: TGTGCCAGCTTCCGGCGGGGGGACACAGATACGCAGTATTTT
cdr3_aa: CASFRRGDTDTQYF
v_call: TRBV18
d_call: TRBD2
j_call: TRBJ2-3
clone_size: -
cdr3_length: 14

cdr3_nt: TGTGCCAGCAGCTTAACAGGGACGGGTCAGCCCCAGCATTTT
cdr3_aa: CASSLTGTGQPQHF
v_call: TRBV7-2
d_call: -
j_call: TRBJ1-5
clone_size: once
cdr3_length: 14

cdr3_nt: TGCGCCAGCAGCCATGTGGACAGTTACTCTGGGGCCAACGTCCTGACTTTC
cdr3_aa: CASSHVDSYSGANVLTF
v_call: TRBV4-1
d_call: -
j_call: TRBJ2-6
clone_size: -
cdr3_length: 17

cdr3_nt: TGTGCCAGCAGCGCGACTAGCGGGGATAACAATGAGCAGTTCTTC
cdr3_aa: CASSATSGDNNEQFF
v_call: TRBV6-6
d_call: TRBD2
j_call: TRBJ2-1
clone_size: -
cdr3_length: 15

cdr3_nt: TGTGCCAGCAGCCTAGGACTAGCGGGAGATTACGAGCAGTACTTC
cdr3_aa: CASSLGLAGDYEQYF
v_call: TRBV4-2
d_call: TRBD2
j_call: TRBJ2-7
clone_size: -
cdr3_length: 15

cdr3_nt: TGTGCCAGCAGTTTTCCCGAATGGGGGACAACTAACTATGGCTACACCTTC
cdr3_aa: CASSFPEWGTTNYGYTF
v_call: TRBV28
d_call: -
j_call: TRBJ1-2
clone_size: -
cdr3_length: 17

cdr3_nt: TGTGCCAGCAGTGAACAGGTCTATAATTCACCCCTCCACTTT
cdr3_aa: CASSEQVYNSPLHF
v_call: TRBV2
d_call: -
j_call: TRBJ1-6
clone_size: -
cdr3_length: 14

cdr3_nt: TGTGCCAGCAGACCAAGGGGCAGTAACTATGGCTACACCTTC
cdr3_aa: CASRPRGSNYGYTF
v_call: TRBV9
d_call: -
j_call: TRBJ1-2
clone_size: -
cdr3_length: 14

cdr3_nt: TGTGCTGGACAGGGGGCAGGCACCGGGGAGCTGTTTTTT
cdr3_aa: CAGQGAGTGELFF
v_call: TRBV30
d_call: TRBD1
j_call: TRBJ2-2
clone_size: few
cdr3_length: 13

cdr3_nt: TGTGCCAGCAGCCACCCCAGGAACTCTGGAAACACCATATATTTT
cdr3_aa: CASSHPRNSGNTIYF
v_call: TRBV3-1/TRBV3-2
d_call: -
j_call: TRBJ1-3
clone_size: few
cdr3_length: 15

cdr3_nt: TGCAGTGCTAGGGACAGACATCAAGCTTTCTTT
cdr3_aa: CSARDRHQAFF
v_call: TRBV20-1
d_call: -
j_call: TRBJ1-1
clone_size: -
cdr3_length: 11

cdr3_nt: TGTGCCAGCAGTTCTTTAGCGGGGGGACTTTACAATGAGCAGTTCTTC
cdr3_aa: CASSSLAGGLYNEQFF
v_call: TRBV27
d_call: TRBD2
j_call: TRBJ2-1
clone_size: -
cdr3_length: 16

cdr3_nt: TGCAGCGTTTCGGACAGGGCTAACTATGGCTACACCTTC
cdr3_aa: CSVSDRANYGYTF
v_call: TRBV29-1
d_call: TRBD1
j_call: TRBJ1-2
clone_size: -
cdr3_length: 13

cdr3_nt: TGTGCCAGCAGTTACCCCCGAGGAGCTGTAAATGGCTACACCTTC
cdr3_aa: CASSYPRGAVNGYTF
v_call: TRBV6-2/TRBV6-3
d_call: -
j_call: TRBJ1-2
clone_size: -
cdr3_length: 15

cdr3_nt: TGCGCCAGCAGCCCGACTAGCGGGGGGGCTGGCACCGGGGAGCTGTTTTTT
cdr3_aa: CASSPTSGGAGTGELFF
v_call: TRBV5-1
d_call: TRBD2
j_call: TRBJ2-2
clone_size: -
cdr3_length: 17

cdr3_nt: TGTGCCAGCAGCTTAGCGTTGTCTAGCGGGGGGAAGGGAGATACGCAGTATTTT
cdr3_aa: CASSLALSSGGKGDTQYF
v_call: TRBV7-2
d_call: TRBD2
j_call: TRBJ2-3
clone_size: -
cdr3_length: 18

cdr3_nt: TGTGCCAGCAGCTTAGGGCCGGAGATCGCAACTAATGAAAAACTGTTTTTT
cdr3_aa: CASSLGPEIATNEKLFF
v_call: TRBV11-2
d_call: -
j_call: TRBJ1-4
clone_size: -
cdr3_length: 17

cdr3_nt: TGTGCCAGCAGCCTGCGACAGACGACTAATGAAAAACTGTTTTTT
cdr3_aa: CASSLRQTTNEKLFF
v_call: TRBV5-5
d_call: -
j_call: TRBJ1-4
clone_size: -
cdr3_length: 15

cdr3_nt: TGTGCCTGGAGTGCAAAAGAGACCCAGTACTTC
cdr3_aa: CAWSAKETQYF
v_call: TRBV30
d_call: -
j_call: TRBJ2-5
clone_size: -
cdr3_length: 11

cdr3_nt: TGTGCCTGGGGGGACAACATGAACACTGAAGCTTTCTTT
cdr3_aa: CAWGDNMNTEAFF
v_call: TRBV30
d_call: -
j_call: TRBJ1-1
clone_size: -
cdr3_length: 13

cdr3_nt: TGTGCCTGGGATACAGGGGGCACTGGAAACACCATATATTTT
cdr3_aa: CAWDTGGTGNTIYF
v_call: TRBV30
d_call: TRBD1
j_call: TRBJ1-3
clone_size: once
cdr3_length: 14

cdr3_nt: TGTGCCAGCAGCTTGTTAGCCGGCAATCAGCCCCAGCATTTT
cdr3_aa: CASSLLAGNQPQHF
v_call: TRBV5-6
d_call: -
j_call: TRBJ1-5
clone_size: -
cdr3_length: 14

cdr3_nt: TGTGCCAGCAGTGAACCCGAAGCGGGGTTCGTAACAGATACGCAGTATTTT
cdr3_aa: CASSEPEAGFVTDTQYF
v_call: TRBV6-4
d_call: TRBD2
j_call: TRBJ2-3
clone_size: -
cdr3_length: 17

cdr3_nt: TGTGCCAGCAGCGGCACAGGGGGCGGCTGGGGGAATGAGCAGTTCTTC
cdr3_aa: CASSGTGGGWGNEQFF
v_call: TRBV7-9
d_call: TRBD1
j_call: TRBJ2-1
clone_size: -
cdr3_length: 16

cdr3_nt: TGTGCCAGCAGTTTGGGGACAGGGGCCAACTATGGCTACACCTTC
cdr3_aa: CASSLGTGANYGYTF
v_call: TRBV27
d_call: TRBD1
j_call: TRBJ1-2
clone_size: -
cdr3_length: 15

cdr3_nt: TGTGCCAGCAGTAACACAGGATCGGACACCGGGGAGCTGTTTTTT
cdr3_aa: CASSNTGSDTGELFF
v_call: TRBV6-6
d_call: -
j_call: TRBJ2-2
clone_size: -
cdr3_length: 15

cdr3_nt: TGTGCCAGCAGCTCCCCAGGGTTAGGATCAGACCAGCCCCAGCATTTT
cdr3_aa: CASSSPGLGSDQPQHF
v_call: TRBV7-8
d_call: -
j_call: TRBJ1-5
clone_size: -
cdr3_length: 16

cdr3_nt: TGCAGTGCTAGTGGCCAGGGAAGGACTGAAGCTTTCTTT
cdr3_aa: CSASGQGRTEAFF
v_call: TRBV20-1
d_call: -
j_call: TRBJ1-1
clone_size: -
cdr3_length: 13

cdr3_nt: TGTGCCAGTAGTATATCCGGATCGGGGGGAAAACTGTTTTTT
cdr3_aa: CASSISGSGGKLFF
v_call: TRBV19
d_call: -
j_call: TRBJ1-4
clone_size: -
cdr3_length: 14

cdr3_nt: TGTGCCACCAGGCAGGGCCCGTTCTACGAGCAGTACTTC
cdr3_aa: CATRQGPFYEQYF
v_call: TRBV2
d_call: -
j_call: TRBJ2-7
clone_size: -
cdr3_length: 13